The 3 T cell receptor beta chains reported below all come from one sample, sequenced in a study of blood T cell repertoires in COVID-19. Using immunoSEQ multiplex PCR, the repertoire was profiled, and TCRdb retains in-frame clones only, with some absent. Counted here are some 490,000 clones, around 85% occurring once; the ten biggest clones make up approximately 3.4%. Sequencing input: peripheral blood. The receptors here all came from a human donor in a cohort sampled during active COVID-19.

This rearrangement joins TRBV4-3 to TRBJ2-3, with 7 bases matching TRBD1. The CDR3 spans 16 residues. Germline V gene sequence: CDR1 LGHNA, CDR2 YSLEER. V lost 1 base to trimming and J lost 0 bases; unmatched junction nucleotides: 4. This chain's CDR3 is CASSQAGTDSTDTQYF. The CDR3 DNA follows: TGCGCCAGCAGCCAAGCGGGGACAGATAGCACAGATACGCAGTATTTT.

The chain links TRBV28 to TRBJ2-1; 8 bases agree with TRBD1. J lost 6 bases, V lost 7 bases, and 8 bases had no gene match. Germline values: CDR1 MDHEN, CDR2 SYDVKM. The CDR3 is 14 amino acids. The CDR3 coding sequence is TGTGCCAGCACCCCGACAGGGGCCCCCAATGAGCAGTTCTTC. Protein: CASTPTGAPNEQFF.

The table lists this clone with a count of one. The CDR3 sequence: CASSPADRAYGYTF. DNA of the CDR3: TGTGCCAGTAGCCCCGCGGACAGGGCCTATGGCTACACCTTC. This rearrangement joins TRBV19 to TRBJ1-2; the match to TRBD1 covers 8 bases. The CDR3 is 14 residues long. V dropped 6 bases and J dropped 4; count of bases not matched to a gene: 7. The germline V gene has CDR1 LNHDA and CDR2 SQIVND (reference sequence). Together with reference TRBV19 and TRBJ1-2, the CDR3 gives the full variable domain: DGGITQSPKYLFRKEGQNVTLSCEQNLNHDAMYWYRQDPGQGLRLIYYSQIVNDFQKGDIAEGYSVSREKKESFPLTVTSAQKNPTAFYLCASSPADRAYGYTFGSGTRLTVV.